A single T cell receptor beta chain is shown here with its context. Clones were sequenced by immunoSEQ multiplex PCR, and TCRdb holds only the in-frame ones, with some missing. The sample holds 130,000 to 150,000 clones; around 80% are singletons and the top ten take 3.5% to 4%. The data were obtained in a study of blood T cell repertoires in COVID-19. Germline V gene lookup returns CDR1 MNHEY and CDR2 SVGEGT. V gave up 2 bases and J gave up 0 bases, with 14 bases separating them. The CDR3 contains 16 residues. Sequencing was performed on peripheral blood. V is TRBV6-2 or TRBV6-3 and J is TRBJ2-7; D is unclear. The TCR comes from a man between 65 and 80 years old who had recovered from COVID-19. CDR3 protein: CASSYPNRESSYEQYF. The CDR3 region has the DNA TGTGCCAGCAGTTACCCTAACAGAGAGAGCTCCTACGAGCAGTACTTC.